These T cell receptor beta chains were read from a single sample in a study of tumor T cells in aggressive B-cell lymphoma. Assay: immunoSEQ multiplex PCR; the TCRdb copy retains only in-frame clones and omits some. Of approximately 12,000 clones listed, 89% are singletons. Sequencing was carried out using tumor tissue. The origin of the receptors is an adult with diffuse large B cell lymphoma. Both conserved end residues are trimmed from each CDR3. A D gene is named only where the DNA matches it firmly.

j_gene: TRBJ2-7; d_gene: TRBD2; len: 11; v_gene: TRBV6-5; CDR3aa: ASSIGLAYEQY
j_gene: TRBJ2-2; d_gene: NA; len: 13; v_gene: TRBV7-6; CDR3aa: ASSSAGSYTGELF
j_gene: TRBJ1-1; d_gene: NA; len: 13; v_gene: TRBV28; CDR3aa: ASTIRGGRNTEAF
j_gene: TRBJ2-1; d_gene: TRBD2; len: 20; v_gene: TRBV5-1; CDR3aa: ASSLSFPRLLAGGTLYNEQF
j_gene: TRBJ2-7; d_gene: NA; len: 13; v_gene: TRBV5-1; CDR3aa: ASSLQQSPTNEQY
j_gene: TRBJ2-2; d_gene: TRBD2; len: 14; v_gene: TRBV7-9; CDR3aa: ASSGWTSGRAGELF
j_gene: TRBJ2-1; d_gene: TRBD2; len: 12; v_gene: TRBV4-3; CDR3aa: ASSHGTSSNEQF
j_gene: TRBJ2-7; d_gene: NA; len: 11; v_gene: TRBV29-1; CDR3aa: SVVSWDKSEQY
j_gene: TRBJ2-1; d_gene: TRBD2; len: 13; v_gene: TRBV27; CDR3aa: ASQRLAGLSPEQF
j_gene: TRBJ2-3; d_gene: NA; len: 14; v_gene: TRBV25-1; CDR3aa: ASSPYRGGVADTQY
j_gene: TRBJ2-1; d_gene: NA; len: 10; v_gene: TRBV25-1; CDR3aa: ASSESGFEQF
j_gene: TRBJ1-2; d_gene: NA; len: 14; v_gene: TRBV29-1; CDR3aa: SVEDVLGPTDYGYT
j_gene: TRBJ2-2; d_gene: TRBD2; len: 14; v_gene: TRBV5-6; CDR3aa: ASSSVGLAGPGELF
j_gene: TRBJ2-2; d_gene: NA; len: 10; v_gene: TRBV28; CDR3aa: ASRLDTGELF
j_gene: TRBJ2-5; d_gene: NA; len: 12; v_gene: TRBV19; CDR3aa: ASSTTVFQETQY
j_gene: TRBJ2-7; d_gene: NA; len: 11; v_gene: TRBV7-2; CDR3aa: ASTKRGSDEQY
j_gene: TRBJ2-5; d_gene: NA; len: 13; v_gene: TRBV4-1; CDR3aa: ASSQAGGRVETQY
j_gene: TRBJ2-2; d_gene: NA; len: 13; v_gene: TRBV25-1; CDR3aa: ASSAQTGRTGELF
j_gene: TRBJ2-7; d_gene: NA; len: 11; v_gene: TRBV18; CDR3aa: ASSQEPRNEQY
j_gene: TRBJ2-7; d_gene: TRBD2; len: 13; v_gene: TRBV9; CDR3aa: ASSVGTSVIYEQY
j_gene: TRBJ2-7; d_gene: NA; len: 8; v_gene: TRBV20-1; CDR3aa: SASSYEQY
j_gene: TRBJ2-3; d_gene: NA; len: 12; v_gene: TRBV9; CDR3aa: ASSAPLVSDTQY
j_gene: TRBJ2-3; d_gene: TRBD2; len: 13; v_gene: TRBV19; CDR3aa: ASSRLAGGLDTQY
j_gene: TRBJ2-2; d_gene: TRBD2; len: 11; v_gene: TRBV18; CDR3aa: ASSATSAGELF
j_gene: TRBJ2-3; d_gene: NA; len: 9; v_gene: TRBV7-8; CDR3aa: ASQQGDAQY
j_gene: TRBJ1-1; d_gene: TRBD1; len: 11; v_gene: TRBV7-9; CDR3aa: AVGTGHHTEAF
j_gene: TRBJ2-1; d_gene: TRBD2; len: 9; v_gene: TRBV20-1; CDR3aa: SAKLAVEQF
j_gene: TRBJ2-7; d_gene: TRBD2; len: 13; v_gene: TRBV19; CDR3aa: ASSTGTSFAHEQY
j_gene: TRBJ1-2; d_gene: NA; len: 14; v_gene: TRBV19; CDR3aa: ASSTVRVEQVYGYT
j_gene: TRBJ1-2; d_gene: NA; len: 10; v_gene: TRBV6-1; CDR3aa: ASGSVNYGYT
j_gene: TRBJ2-7; d_gene: NA; len: 12; v_gene: TRBV4-3; CDR3aa: ASSQPQSPHEQY
j_gene: TRBJ2-2; d_gene: TRBD1; len: 10; v_gene: TRBV2; CDR3aa: ASSTGDGELF
j_gene: TRBJ1-5; d_gene: TRBD1; len: 10; v_gene: TRBV6-5; CDR3aa: ASSLPRGQQH
j_gene: TRBJ2-5; d_gene: NA; len: 8; v_gene: TRBV20-1; CDR3aa: SARAETQY
j_gene: TRBJ2-1; d_gene: NA; len: 12; v_gene: TRBV28; CDR3aa: GASAPSSYNEQF
j_gene: TRBJ2-1; d_gene: TRBD1; len: 12; v_gene: TRBV6-1; CDR3aa: ASSEGIQGPEQF
j_gene: TRBJ2-7; d_gene: TRBD2; len: 17; v_gene: TRBV6-1; CDR3aa: ASSEPLAGGRKDPYEQY
j_gene: TRBJ2-3; d_gene: TRBD2; len: 14; v_gene: TRBV7-2; CDR3aa: ASSLLGSGSADTQY
j_gene: TRBJ2-7; d_gene: NA; len: 12; v_gene: TRBV14; CDR3aa: ASSQGIGTYEQY